Included here is one T cell receptor (beta chain) sequence, with context. Its antigen is undetermined. Germline CDR1 MNHNY, CDR2 SVGAGI (reference sequence). The CDR3 is made up of 16 amino acids. After removal of 6 bases from V and 0 bases from J, the junction contained 8 bases not matched to a gene. The sample originates from a study of cytomegalovirus exposure and HLA in healthy donors. It was with 60 Vbeta and 13 Jbeta primers that the PCR ran. Method: immunoSEQ multiplex PCR; TCRdb's copy keeps in-frame clones and lacks some. The table has roughly 240,000 clones, 82% seen once. General study findings and limits: The authors assumed roughly uniform sequencing depth across donors for presence/absence analyses. A likely sequencing artifact accounted for one observed cluster of highly shared sequence variants. Beyond CMV serostatus, there was no information to go on about immune exposure.

Sequencing was performed on PBMCs. The gene calls are TRBV6-6 and TRBJ1-5; 7 nucleotides match TRBD1. The sequence was obtained from a middle-aged woman in good health and CMV-seropositive. CDR3 sequence (DNA): TGTGCCAGCAGACCTACCGGGACAGTTAGCAATCAGCCCCAGCATTTT. This translates into CASRPTGTVSNQPQHF.